The 2 T cell receptor beta chains in this list originate from one sample, sequenced in a study of cytomegalovirus exposure and HLA in healthy donors. The primer mix had 60 Vbeta and 13 Jbeta primers. Repertoires were generated with immunoSEQ multiplex PCR, while TCRdb's copy carries only in-frame clones and drops some. In the table there are 55,000 to 65,000 clones, 65% to 80% of which are singletons. Sequencing was performed on PBMCs. These receptors originate from a woman aged 30 to 39 in good health and CMV-seronegative.

A single count supports this clone. The J gene is TRBJ2-3, the V gene TRBV5-1; D possibly corresponds to TRBD1 (6 bases). This CDR3 region has 15 residues. Trimming pared 1 base from V and 6 bases from J, leaving 15 bases between. Germline values: CDR1 SGHRS, CDR2 YFSETQ. This chain's CDR3 is CASSLSGTSGDTQYF. CDR3 DNA: TGCGCCAGCAGCTTGAGTGGGACATCCGGTGATACGCAGTATTTT.

The chain is built from TRBV7-9 and TRBJ2-7; 7 nucleotides line up with TRBD1. The CDR3 spans 12 residues. Trimming at V came to 2 bases and at J to 6 bases, leaving 1 base not matched to a gene. Per germline, CDR1 SEHNR and CDR2 FQNEAQ (reference sequence). The CDR3 DNA is TGTGCCAGCAGCTTATCAGGGGGCGAGCAGTACTTC. Translated, it gives CASSLSGGEQYF.